This entry describes one T cell receptor (beta chain). Its binding antigen is unknown. One base away there is no much larger clone; base qualities are not given. This record comes from a study of T cell responses to AZD1222 COVID-19 vaccine (dated by TCRdb to the early 2020s). At the level of the whole study: A total of approximately 240 trial participants underwent TCR sequencing, of whom some 200 had received two doses of AZD1222 and approximately 26 had received two doses of the MenACWY control vaccine. Enrollment into the trials was organized by age into subgroups of 18-55, 56-69 and 70-plus years, and those subgroups contained about 160, 30 and 59 TCR-sequenced participants, respectively. Study-wide findings and limitations: Only 5 to 7 AZD1222 recipients were SARS-CoV-2 seropositive at baseline, limiting conclusions about previously exposed vaccinees. After two AZD1222 doses, both the breadth and the depth of spike-specific TCRs were significantly higher than at day 0 and than in MenACWY recipients. No day 14 peak-response samples were available, so repertoires were characterized only after the peak T cell response. Epitopes outside the regions mutated in the B.1.351 and B.1.1.7 variants were reportedly recognized by nearly half of the unique spike-specific TCRs. In the small 56-69-year group, the increase in depth fell short of significance, most likely because of low power. The whole spike protein was spanned by vaccine-associated CD4 TCRs, and dominant responses were seen in regions 160-218 and 743-854. Participants were mostly white British, with more females than males. The authors suggested clonal diversity may have been underestimated.

According to the study, the label for this sample's time point signals: about 28 days (+/-7) after the second vaccine dose. AZD1222 recipients whose second dose came at about 4 weeks and those whose second dose came at about 12 weeks were combined into one group, since spike-specific TCR depth and breadth did not differ between the two schedules. Samples from vaccinated people were obtained from the UK trials COV001 and COV002, which included a single-blind randomized controlled phase 2/3 trial of AZD1222 (ChAdOx1 nCoV-19) in healthy adults. Trial participant PBMC samples were collected at day 0 and day 28 after the second dose for TCRbeta chain sequencing. The CDR3 regions of human TCRbeta chains were subjected to immunosequencing. The source study handled its data this way. TCRs in the repertoires were compared against a reference library of SARS-CoV-2-specific TCRs that had been generated with the MIRA antigen-specificity platform. Breadth was defined as the fraction of unique TCRs that were SARS-CoV-2-associated, and depth was defined as the fraction of total T cells that were SARS-CoV-2-associated. Using the MIRA data, each spike-specific TCR was assigned both to the spike region to which the TCR was reactive and to a CD4 or CD8 class. Log10-transformed breadth and depth values were compared by one-way ANOVA with Sidak's multiple comparisons tests. Entries here come from immuneACCESS through TCRdb and include only in-frame sequences with V and J called. Some clones fail to appear in such tables; in the studies checked, an unresolved V gene covers under half of the shortfall, and the cause of the remainder is unknown. V, J and clone size were drawn from that table, and D and trimming were deduced from the DNA. The sample profile shows some 100,000 clones; over 75% of them were found once. The ten largest clonotypes hold about 2.7% of the sample.

V sheds 6 bases and J sheds 1 base, leaving 13 bases between their ends. Based on the germline V gene (reference sequence), the CDR1 and CDR2 sequences are MNHEY and SMNVEV. Counted from cysteine to phenylalanine, this CDR3 has 14 amino acids. The read is trimmed to its CDR3 DNA, 42 bases read in frame from base 1. The receptor was isolated from an adult who received the AZD1222 COVID-19 vaccine. The starting material was peripheral blood, obtained 28 days after the second AZD1222 dose. The rearranged segments are TRBV27 and TRBJ2-7, and possibly TRBD2, on 5 matching bases. The DNA sequence reads TGTGCCAGCAGCATAGCCGGGGTTTCCTACGAGCAGTACTTC. It codes for CASSIAGVSYEQYF.